The following is a T cell receptor beta chain sequence with its context. Its target is not known. Sorted subsets were amplified in replicate PCRs using around 220 ng DNA, about 30,000 T cell genomes. Sequencing used immunoSEQ multiplex PCR; TCRdb keeps in-frame clones, though not all of them. The profile shows 2 million to 3 million clones, just over 90% of them singletons. The data originate from a study of shared clonotypes between healthy human individuals. For the study at large: The plates for each donor numbered three CD4 naive, three CD4 memory, two CD8 naive and one CD8 memory. Points from the study as a whole: A limitation of the genetic and exposure-history diversity represented arose from few donors. Incomplete sequencing of sorted subsets was indicated by rarefaction despite large depth.

The V gene end was trimmed by 4 bases and the J gene end by 1 base; junction bases not matched to a gene: 3. CDR3 length equals 14 residues. Germline V gene sequence: CDR1 SGDLS, CDR2 YYNGEE. Sequenced input: naive CD4+ T cells sorted from blood. The sample's subset: CD45RA+ positively selected. This receptor was identified in a man aged 18 to 35 in good health. The chain has TRBV9 and TRBJ1-2; TRBD1 agrees at 8 bases. The CDR3 spells CASSPGQDNYGYTF. The CDR3 DNA sequence: TGTGCCAGCAGCCCGGGACAGGATAACTATGGCTACACCTTC.